This is a list of T cell receptor beta chains from one sample in a study of CD8+CD57+ T cells in acquired aplastic anemia. In TCRdb, the reads were re-called with MiXCR into one record per CDR3 protein. Of about 160,000 distinct CDR3 sequences in the sample, 70% to 80% are singletons; the top ten hold about 50%. The material sequenced was sorted CD4+, CD8+, or CD8+CD57+ T cells (not recorded which) from PBMCs. The receptors shown here come from a human donor with aplastic anemia. The CDR3 runs from the conserved cysteine through the conserved F or W. Each record gives: CDR3 DNA, CDR3 protein, D gene, V gene, clone size, J gene. D genes are given only for firm matches. Not every row has a clone size; where given, it reads once, few, many or a size class.

CDR3 DNA: TGTGCCAGCAGCTTAGGGGGGACTAGCTACAATGAGCAGTTCTTC; CDR3 protein: CASSLGGTSYNEQFF; D gene: TRBD2; V gene: TRBV7-6; clone size: NA; J gene: TRBJ2-1
CDR3 DNA: TGTGCCAGCAGCTTAGTGCTAGCGGGCTACACCTTC; CDR3 protein: CASSLVLAGYTF; D gene: NA; V gene: TRBV7-2; clone size: NA; J gene: TRBJ1-2
CDR3 DNA: TGTGCCACCAGTGATTTCGGGGACAGGGGGTCGAGTGATGGCTACACCTTC; CDR3 protein: CATSDFGDRGSSDGYTF; D gene: TRBD1; V gene: TRBV24-1; clone size: NA; J gene: TRBJ1-2
CDR3 DNA: TGTGCCACCAGTGAGCCAGCCGGGGGAGTGGTGGGAGATACGCAGTATTTT; CDR3 protein: CATSEPAGGVVGDTQYF; D gene: NA; V gene: TRBV24-1; clone size: few; J gene: TRBJ2-3
CDR3 DNA: TGTGCCACCAGTTACAGGCGTGAGGTGGGCTATGGCTACACCTTC; CDR3 protein: CATSYRREVGYGYTF; D gene: NA; V gene: TRBV15; clone size: few; J gene: TRBJ1-2
CDR3 DNA: TGTGCCAGCAGGCCCTTAGGGGCTGGGGCCAACGTCCTGACTTTC; CDR3 protein: CASRPLGAGANVLTF; D gene: NA; V gene: TRBV6-1; clone size: NA; J gene: TRBJ2-6
CDR3 DNA: TGTGCCAGTAGTACGGGACAGGGACTCTACGAGCAGTACTTC; CDR3 protein: CASSTGQGLYEQYF; D gene: TRBD1; V gene: TRBV19; clone size: NA; J gene: TRBJ2-7
CDR3 DNA: TGTGCCACCAGCTGGCCCCCCGAGACTAGCGGGAGTCAAGAGCAGTACTTC; CDR3 protein: CATSWPPETSGSQEQYF; D gene: TRBD2; V gene: TRBV15; clone size: NA; J gene: TRBJ2-7
CDR3 DNA: TGTGCCAGTTTGCGGGCAGGACAGGGAAACTATGGCTACACCTTC; CDR3 protein: CASLRAGQGNYGYTF; D gene: TRBD1; V gene: TRBV19; clone size: NA; J gene: TRBJ1-2
CDR3 DNA: TGTGCCAGCAGCTCAACTCACACTGAAGCTTTCTTT; CDR3 protein: CASSSTHTEAFF; D gene: NA; V gene: TRBV5-6; clone size: once; J gene: TRBJ1-1
CDR3 DNA: TGTGCCACCAGCAGAGATTGGAGCGTCCACGAGCAGTACTTC; CDR3 protein: CATSRDWSVHEQYF; D gene: NA; V gene: TRBV15; clone size: few; J gene: TRBJ2-7
CDR3 DNA: TGTGCCAGTAGTACGGGACAGGGGTTCTACAATGAGCAGTTCTTC; CDR3 protein: CASSTGQGFYNEQFF; D gene: TRBD1; V gene: TRBV19; clone size: NA; J gene: TRBJ2-1
CDR3 DNA: TGTGCCAGCAGTGAAATTCGGGGACTTGAAGAGACCCAGTACTTC; CDR3 protein: CASSEIRGLEETQYF; D gene: NA; V gene: TRBV25-1; clone size: NA; J gene: TRBJ2-5
CDR3 DNA: TGCGCCAGCAGTAGTGGCGGGCCCTCTGGGGCCAACGTCCTGACTTTC; CDR3 protein: CASSSGGPSGANVLTF; D gene: NA; V gene: TRBV10-1; clone size: medium-sized; J gene: TRBJ2-6
CDR3 DNA: TGCAGTGCTACTCCGCAGAGCGTGGAACAGTTCTTC; CDR3 protein: CSATPQSVEQFF; D gene: NA; V gene: TRBV20-1; clone size: few; J gene: TRBJ2-1
CDR3 DNA: TGTGCCAGCAGCGTTCGGGGGATTTCACCCCTCCACTTT; CDR3 protein: CASSVRGISPLHF; D gene: NA; V gene: TRBV6-5; clone size: once; J gene: TRBJ1-6
CDR3 DNA: TGCAGTGCTAGAGGACAGATTATTACTAGCCACCATCGCACAGATACGCAGTATTTT; CDR3 protein: CSARGQIITSHHRTDTQYF; D gene: NA; V gene: TRBV20-1; clone size: many; J gene: TRBJ2-3
CDR3 DNA: TGTGCCAGCAGTGAAGGCAGGGTCCAAGAGACCCAGTACTTC; CDR3 protein: CASSEGRVQETQYF; D gene: NA; V gene: TRBV2; clone size: NA; J gene: TRBJ2-5
CDR3 DNA: TGCGCCAGCAGTCTAGGCAGGGGGTCCAACGAGCAGTACTTC; CDR3 protein: CASSLGRGSNEQYF; D gene: TRBD1; V gene: TRBV10-1; clone size: NA; J gene: TRBJ2-7
CDR3 DNA: TGCAGTGCCGGCCTCTGGACAGGGTCCTACAATGAGCAGTTCTTC; CDR3 protein: CSAGLWTGSYNEQFF; D gene: TRBD1; V gene: TRBV20-1; clone size: NA; J gene: TRBJ2-1
CDR3 DNA: TGCAGTGCTTCGTCGGGGGTTAGCACAGATACGCAGTATTTT; CDR3 protein: CSASSGVSTDTQYF; D gene: NA; V gene: TRBV20-1; clone size: once; J gene: TRBJ2-3
CDR3 DNA: TGTGCCAGCAGCTTCTCCCCTGAGGGCAATCAGCCCCAGCATTTT; CDR3 protein: CASSFSPEGNQPQHF; D gene: NA; V gene: TRBV7-8; clone size: NA; J gene: TRBJ1-5
CDR3 DNA: TGTGCCAGCAGCGTAGGAGCAGGGTACTCCTACGAGCAGTACTTC; CDR3 protein: CASSVGAGYSYEQYF; D gene: NA; V gene: TRBV9; clone size: NA; J gene: TRBJ2-7
CDR3 DNA: TGTGCCAGCAGCTTTAAACAGGGTACTGAAGCTTTCTTT; CDR3 protein: CASSFKQGTEAFF; D gene: NA; V gene: TRBV7-8; clone size: few; J gene: TRBJ1-1
CDR3 DNA: TGTGCCAGCAGCTCCCCGGAGACAGGGGACAATGAGCAGTTCTTC; CDR3 protein: CASSSPETGDNEQFF; D gene: TRBD1; V gene: TRBV7-3; clone size: NA; J gene: TRBJ2-1
CDR3 DNA: TGTGCCAGCAGCTTAGTCACTCAGTTCTTC; CDR3 protein: CASSLVTQFF; D gene: NA; V gene: TRBV7-9; clone size: NA; J gene: TRBJ2-1
CDR3 DNA: TGCAGTGCGGGGGGGGCCAGATCCGAGCAGTACTTC; CDR3 protein: CSAGGARSEQYF; D gene: NA; V gene: TRBV20-1; clone size: NA; J gene: TRBJ2-7
CDR3 DNA: TGTGCCAGCAGCCCGACAGCAACTAATGAAAAACTGTTTTTT; CDR3 protein: CASSPTATNEKLFF; D gene: NA; V gene: TRBV28; clone size: NA; J gene: TRBJ1-4
CDR3 DNA: TGCAGTGCTAGAAGGGACTATAATTCACCCCTCCACTTT; CDR3 protein: CSARRDYNSPLHF; D gene: NA; V gene: TRBV20-1; clone size: NA; J gene: TRBJ1-6
CDR3 DNA: TGTGCCAGCAGCCAAGAATCATGGACTAGCAGCCAAGACGCCCCGGGGGGCGGAGGTGAGCAGTTCTTC; CDR3 protein: CASSQESWTSSQDAPGGGGEQFF; D gene: TRBD2; V gene: TRBV14; clone size: NA; J gene: TRBJ2-1
CDR3 DNA: TGCGCCAGCAGCTCCGGGAGCAGGGCCTACGAGCAGTACTTC; CDR3 protein: CASSSGSRAYEQYF; D gene: NA; V gene: TRBV5-1; clone size: many; J gene: TRBJ2-7
CDR3 DNA: TGTGCCATCAGTGAGCAGAACTACGAGCAGTACTTC; CDR3 protein: CAISEQNYEQYF; D gene: NA; V gene: TRBV10-3; clone size: NA; J gene: TRBJ2-7
CDR3 DNA: TGTGCCAGCAGCTTCGAACTCACCAATGAGCAGTTCTTC; CDR3 protein: CASSFELTNEQFF; D gene: NA; V gene: TRBV7-9; clone size: NA; J gene: TRBJ2-1
CDR3 DNA: TGTGCCAGCAGTGAACTGGGGGTCTTAAGCAATCAGCCCCAGCATTTT; CDR3 protein: CASSELGVLSNQPQHF; D gene: NA; V gene: TRBV2; clone size: once; J gene: TRBJ1-5
CDR3 DNA: TGTGCCAGCAGCCAAGATTTTGGACAGGCCCTAAACAGCTACACCTTC; CDR3 protein: CASSQDFGQALNSYTF; D gene: TRBD1; V gene: TRBV3-1; clone size: NA; J gene: TRBJ1-2
CDR3 DNA: TGTGCCAGCAGCTTAGATCCCTTACGGGCAGAGCAGTACTTC; CDR3 protein: CASSLDPLRAEQYF; D gene: NA; V gene: TRBV11-3; clone size: NA; J gene: TRBJ2-7
CDR3 DNA: TGTGCCAGCGGACTGACAGGCTCCTACGAGCAGTACTTC; CDR3 protein: CASGLTGSYEQYF; D gene: NA; V gene: TRBV7-9; clone size: NA; J gene: TRBJ2-7
CDR3 DNA: TGTGCCAGCAGTGGAGACAGTCCTAACTATGGCTACACCTTC; CDR3 protein: CASSGDSPNYGYTF; D gene: NA; V gene: TRBV2; clone size: NA; J gene: TRBJ1-2
CDR3 DNA: TGTGCCAGCAGCTTAAGGGGCGAGAACACTGAAGCTTTCTTT; CDR3 protein: CASSLRGENTEAFF; D gene: NA; V gene: TRBV7-8; clone size: NA; J gene: TRBJ1-1
CDR3 DNA: TGTGCCAGCAGTCCCTACGGGAATTCACCCCTCCACTTT; CDR3 protein: CASSPYGNSPLHF; D gene: NA; V gene: TRBV25-1; clone size: NA; J gene: TRBJ1-6
CDR3 DNA: TGTGCCAGCAGTACAAGGTTGGGGGGCAATCAGCCCCAGCATTTT; CDR3 protein: CASSTRLGGNQPQHF; D gene: NA; V gene: TRBV28; clone size: NA; J gene: TRBJ1-5
CDR3 DNA: TGTGCCAGCAGCTTGAACGGACTAGCGGGGACGAGAGATACGCAGTATTTT; CDR3 protein: CASSLNGLAGTRDTQYF; D gene: TRBD2; V gene: TRBV12-3/TRBV12-4; clone size: NA; J gene: TRBJ2-3
CDR3 DNA: TGCAGTGCTAGAAGGGCAGAAGAGACCCAGTACTTC; CDR3 protein: CSARRAEETQYF; D gene: NA; V gene: TRBV20-1; clone size: few; J gene: TRBJ2-5
CDR3 DNA: TGCAGTGCTGCGCAGGGGAGGGGCTACTATGGCTACACCTTC; CDR3 protein: CSAAQGRGYYGYTF; D gene: NA; V gene: TRBV20-1; clone size: NA; J gene: TRBJ1-2
CDR3 DNA: TGTGCCAGCAGTTACTTGGACAGCTTATACGAGCAGTACTTC; CDR3 protein: CASSYLDSLYEQYF; D gene: NA; V gene: TRBV6-5; clone size: NA; J gene: TRBJ2-7
CDR3 DNA: TGCGCCAGCAGCGATATCGGGGGCTTGGAGACCCAGTACTTC; CDR3 protein: CASSDIGGLETQYF; D gene: NA; V gene: TRBV4-3; clone size: NA; J gene: TRBJ2-5
CDR3 DNA: TGCAGTGCTGGGACTAGCGCGCGCACAGATACGCAGTATTTT; CDR3 protein: CSAGTSARTDTQYF; D gene: TRBD2; V gene: TRBV20-1; clone size: NA; J gene: TRBJ2-3
CDR3 DNA: TGTGCCAGCAGCGTAGGACAGGGTATCACCGAGCAGTACTTC; CDR3 protein: CASSVGQGITEQYF; D gene: TRBD1; V gene: TRBV9; clone size: once; J gene: TRBJ2-7
CDR3 DNA: TGTGCCACCAGTGCGTGGCAGGGCCTCAACACCGGGGAGCTGTTTTTT; CDR3 protein: CATSAWQGLNTGELFF; D gene: NA; V gene: TRBV24-1; clone size: NA; J gene: TRBJ2-2